This T cell receptor (beta chain) emerged from a study of blood T cell repertoires in COVID-19 (dated by TCRdb to the early 2020s). Regarding the research as a whole: Collaborator samples came from the United States, Italy and Spain and covered acute and convalescent phases of COVID-19. The prospective study material was composed of cDNA or gDNA derived from T cells, B-cell-depleted T cells, or PBMCs. The dataset comprised deeply sampled blood TCRbeta repertoires from subjects exposed to, actively infected with, or recovered from COVID-19. A freely available public database, intended as a resource for researchers studying the immune response to SARS-CoV-2, is where the repertoires were released. The samples were drawn from two sources: the first 160 participants of the ongoing ImmuneRACE study, and about 1,300 subjects contributed by 6 global collaborators. A de-identified subject ID, COVID-19 status, age in years and sex were almost always included in the sample metadata. Where available, HLA class I and class II types were obtained from metadata supplied by the sample provider rather than from assay-based typing. The full study reports these points: The amount of clinical and demographic metadata varied by source and participant and was provided uncurated.

In Seattle, one collaborating source enrolled patients while the infection was active and tracked those patients longitudinally over the course of disease. Collaborating institutions collected whole blood in K2EDTA tubes following their own protocols. Collaborator samples were shipped for TCRbeta analysis as frozen whole blood, isolated PBMCs, or DNA extracted from either sample type. The CDR3 covers 12 residues, taking in both the cysteine and the phenylalanine. The only DNA kept is the CDR3, 36 bases in frame from the first base. V loses 5 bases, J loses 0 bases, and the germline ends lie 7 bases apart. In the germline V gene, CDR1 corresponds to SQVTM and CDR2 to ANQGSEA. TCRbeta CDR3 regions were amplified from genomic DNA by means of the immunoSEQ Assay, a bias-controlled multiplex PCR. Per the original workflow: The number of nucleated cells in each sample was estimated from the amplification of reference gene primers within the assay. To quantify the absolute abundance of each unique TCRbeta CDR3 rearrangement, sequence reads were collapsed and filtered. For each sample, productive Simpson clonality was calculated by taking the square root of Simpson's diversity index across productive rearrangements. TCRdb took this table from immuneACCESS and kept in-frame rearrangements with V and J called. Such tables lack part of the clones; where checked against another copy, unresolved V genes explain under half of the gap, and the rest is unexplained. For V, J and clone size, that table is used; D and trimming come from the DNA. The sample records 200,000 to 250,000 clones, almost 85% of which are singletons. Under 2.5% of the sample lies in the top ten.

This clone occurred a few times. This receptor's antigen is unknown. No much larger clonotype is one base removed from it; base qualities were not supplied. Recombination connected TRBV29-1 to TRBJ1-1, with no confidently assigned D gene. This clonotype was sampled from a woman between 70 and 85 years old with COVID-19, enrolled during active disease. The material sequenced was peripheral blood. The CDR3 protein sequence reads: CSVQIMNTEAFF. Here is the DNA: TGCAGCGTTCAGATCATGAACACTGAAGCTTTCTTT.